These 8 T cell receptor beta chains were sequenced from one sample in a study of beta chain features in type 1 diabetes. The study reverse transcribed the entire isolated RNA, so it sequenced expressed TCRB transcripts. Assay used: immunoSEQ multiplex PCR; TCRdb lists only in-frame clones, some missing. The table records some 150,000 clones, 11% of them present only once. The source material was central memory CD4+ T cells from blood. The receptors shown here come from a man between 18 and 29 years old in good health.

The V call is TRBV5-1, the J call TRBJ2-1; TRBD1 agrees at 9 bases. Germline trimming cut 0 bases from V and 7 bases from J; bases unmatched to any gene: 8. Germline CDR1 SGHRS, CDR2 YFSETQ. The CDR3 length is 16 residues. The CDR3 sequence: CASSLGTGGLENEQFF. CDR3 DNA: TGCGCCAGCAGCTTGGGAACAGGGGGCCTCGAAAATGAGCAGTTCTTC. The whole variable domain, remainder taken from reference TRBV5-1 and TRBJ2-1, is KAGVTQTPRYLIKTRGQQVTLSCSPISGHRSVSWYQQTPGQGLQFLFEYFSETQRNKGNFPGRFSGRQFSNSRSEMNVSTLELGDSALYLCASSLGTGGLENEQFFGPGTRLTVL.

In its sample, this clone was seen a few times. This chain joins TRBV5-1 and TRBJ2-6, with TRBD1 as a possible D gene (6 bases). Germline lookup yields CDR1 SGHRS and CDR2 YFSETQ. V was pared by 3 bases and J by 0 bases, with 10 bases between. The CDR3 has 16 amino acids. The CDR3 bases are TGCGCCAGCAGCTACAGGGTCTCCTCTGGGGCCAACGTCCTGACTTTC. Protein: CASSYRVSSGANVLTF.

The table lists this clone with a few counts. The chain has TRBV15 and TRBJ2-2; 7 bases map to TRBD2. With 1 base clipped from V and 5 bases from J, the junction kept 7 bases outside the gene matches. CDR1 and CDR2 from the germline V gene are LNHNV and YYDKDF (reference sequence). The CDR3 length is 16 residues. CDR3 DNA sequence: TGTGCCACCAGCAGAGTGGTCAGGGAGGGGACCGGGGAGCTGTTTTTT. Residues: CATSRVVREGTGELFF.

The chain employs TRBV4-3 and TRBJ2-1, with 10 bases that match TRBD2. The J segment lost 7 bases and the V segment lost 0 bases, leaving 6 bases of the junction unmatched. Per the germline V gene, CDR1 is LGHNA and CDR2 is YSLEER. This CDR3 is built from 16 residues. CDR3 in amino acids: CASSQDRAGGRNEQFF. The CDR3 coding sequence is TGCGCCAGCAGCCAAGATCGAGCGGGGGGGAGAAATGAGCAGTTCTTC.

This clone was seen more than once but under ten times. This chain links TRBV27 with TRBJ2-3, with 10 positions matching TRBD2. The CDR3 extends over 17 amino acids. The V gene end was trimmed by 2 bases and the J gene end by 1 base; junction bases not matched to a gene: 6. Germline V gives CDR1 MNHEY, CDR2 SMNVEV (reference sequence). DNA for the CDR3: TGTGCCAGCAGTTTAAGTTCTAGCGGGGGTCGCACAGATACGCAGTATTTT. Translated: CASSLSSSGGRTDTQYF.

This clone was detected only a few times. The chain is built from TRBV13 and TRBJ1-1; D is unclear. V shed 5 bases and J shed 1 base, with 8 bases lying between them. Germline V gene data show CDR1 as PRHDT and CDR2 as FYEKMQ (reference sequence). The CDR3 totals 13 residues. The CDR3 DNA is TGTGCCAGCAGCGTACAGCGGAACACTGAAGCTTTCTTT. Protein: CASSVQRNTEAFF.

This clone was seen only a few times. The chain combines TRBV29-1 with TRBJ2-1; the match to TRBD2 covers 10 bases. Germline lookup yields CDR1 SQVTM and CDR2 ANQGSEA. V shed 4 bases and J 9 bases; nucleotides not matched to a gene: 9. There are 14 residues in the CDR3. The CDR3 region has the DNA TGCAGCGTTGCCACCGGACTAGCGGTACCTGAGCAGTTCTTC. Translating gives CSVATGLAVPEQFF.

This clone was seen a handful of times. CDR3 protein: CASSGNDRLNEQFF. The CDR3 bases are TGCGCCAGCAGCGGAAACGACAGGTTAAATGAGCAGTTCTTC. J is TRBJ2-1 and V is TRBV5-1, with a weak D call TRBD1 (6 bases). This CDR3 has 14 residues. The V gene lost 4 bases and the J gene lost 7 bases, with 15 bases spanning the gap. CDR1 is SGHRS and CDR2 is YFSETQ in the germline V gene. Full variable domain (remainder filled in from reference TRBV5-1 and TRBJ2-1): KAGVTQTPRYLIKTRGQQVTLSCSPISGHRSVSWYQQTPGQGLQFLFEYFSETQRNKGNFPGRFSGRQFSNSRSEMNVSTLELGDSALYLCASSGNDRLNEQFFGPGTRLTVL.